The T cell receptor beta chain described here comes from a study of beta chain features in type 1 diabetes. Overall study results and limits: The study left unresolved whether HLA type influences TCRB rearrangement. Comparison showed that naive, central memory and Treg TCRB repertoires appeared more similar among patients than among healthy donors. VDJ junctions from patients with type 1 diabetes contained fewer insertions and more deletions. When Type 1 diabetes patients were examined, their TCRB CDR3s proved moderately but significantly shorter in all four CD4+ subsets.

V lost 4 bases and J 4 bases, leaving 12 bases between the germline ends. The germline V gene encodes CDR1 MNHNS and CDR2 SASEGT. This CDR3 is built from 14 residues. Sequenced material consisted of expressed TCRB transcripts (all of the isolated RNA was reverse transcribed). Measured with immunoSEQ multiplex PCR; TCRdb has only the in-frame clones, and not every one. Among around 690,000 clones, about an eighth were seen once, and the ten largest hold roughly 0.11%. About this clone: Its matching antigen is unknown.

The sequence came from a man aged 30-40 years with type 1 diabetes. The sample comprised naive CD4+ T cells from blood. The rearrangement links TRBV6-1 to TRBJ2-3, with D tentatively TRBD1 (6 bases). The CDR3: CASSANQGSDTQYF. CDR3 bases: TGTGCCAGCAGTGCTAACCAGGGGTCAGATACGCAGTATTTT.